The entry below gives a single TCR beta chain sequence along with its context. The CDR3 loop spans 15 amino acids. V dropped 6 bases and J dropped 2; count of bases not matched to a gene: 4. CDR1 is MNHNY, CDR2 SVGAGI, per germline (reference sequence). These data belong to a study of glioma-infiltrating T cells after dendritic cell vaccination. Produced via immunoSEQ multiplex PCR; TCRdb's table is partial and in-frame only. The sample includes tens of thousands of clones, 85% to 90% of them seen just once. The chain has TRBV6-6 and TRBJ1-5, with 10 bases lining up with TRBD1. This material consisted of blood, taken before dendritic cell vaccination. The sequence came from a human donor with glioblastoma. The CDR3 DNA sequence: TGTGCCAGCAGCGACAGGGGGCTGGGCAATCAGCCCCAGCATTTT. Residues: CASSDRGLGNQPQHF.